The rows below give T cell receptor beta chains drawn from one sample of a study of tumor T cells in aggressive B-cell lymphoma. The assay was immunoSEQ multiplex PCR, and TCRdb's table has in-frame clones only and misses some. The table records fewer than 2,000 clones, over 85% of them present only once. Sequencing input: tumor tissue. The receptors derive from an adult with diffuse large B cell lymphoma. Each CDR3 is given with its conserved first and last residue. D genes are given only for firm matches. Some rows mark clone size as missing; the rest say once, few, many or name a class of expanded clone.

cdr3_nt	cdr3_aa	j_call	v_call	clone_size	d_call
TGTGCCAGCAGCACCGTTTGGGGGCTGGATGGCTACACCTTC	CASSTVWGLDGYTF	TRBJ1-2	TRBV7-9	NA	NA
TGTGCCAGCAGCCCTGACAGGGAACATGGCTACACCTTC	CASSPDREHGYTF	TRBJ1-2	TRBV5-6	NA	TRBD1
TGTGCCACCCTCCGGGGAAGCGAGACCCAGTACTTC	CATLRGSETQYF	TRBJ2-5	TRBV6-6	NA	NA
TGTGCCAGCAGTTTATCAGGGCAAGGGTTAAGAGAGACCCAGTACTTC	CASSLSGQGLRETQYF	TRBJ2-5	TRBV28	NA	NA
TGCGCCAGCAGGCCGTCAGGGGAGGGCTCCTACAATGAGCAGTTCTTC	CASRPSGEGSYNEQFF	TRBJ2-1	TRBV23-1	NA	NA
TGTGCCAGCAGCTCCACCGGGGGTTGGGCGAACGAGCAGTACTTC	CASSSTGGWANEQYF	TRBJ2-7	TRBV7-2	NA	NA
TGTGCCAGCAGCTGGAACAGGGGTGGAGGCTACACCTTC	CASSWNRGGGYTF	TRBJ1-2	TRBV5-8	NA	TRBD1
TGTGCCAGTAGTATTAGGGGGAATCAGCCCCAGCATTTT	CASSIRGNQPQHF	TRBJ1-5	TRBV19	NA	NA
TGTGCCAGCAGTGAATTTCGGACAGGCAATCAGCCCCAGCATTTT	CASSEFRTGNQPQHF	TRBJ1-5	TRBV2	few	NA
TGTGCCACACAGGATTTAGCCAAAAACATTCAGTACTTC	CATQDLAKNIQYF	TRBJ2-4	TRBV2	NA	NA
TGTGCCAGCAGCTCACAGGAGTATTCACCCCTCCACTTT	CASSSQEYSPLHF	TRBJ1-6	TRBV11-2	NA	NA
TGTGCTAGCAGCACCGGACAGGGGGAGACCGGGGAGCTGTTTTTT	CASSTGQGETGELFF	TRBJ2-2	TRBV7-7	NA	TRBD1
TGCAGCGTTCAACTGAGCTCCTACAATGAGCAGTTCTTC	CSVQLSSYNEQFF	TRBJ2-1	TRBV29-1	NA	NA
TGTGCCAGCTCCCCAACGTCATTTAGTGGGCGCCTAAGCTCCTACGAGCAGTACTTC	CASSPTSFSGRLSSYEQYF	TRBJ2-7	TRBV18	NA	NA
TGCGCCAGCAGCTTGGATCGGCGGGAGTACTTC	CASSLDRREYF	TRBJ2-7	TRBV5-1	NA	NA
TGTGCCATCAGTGAGTCCCAGTATTGGCGGCAGGGGAACACTGAAGCTTTCTTT	CAISESQYWRQGNTEAFF	TRBJ1-1	TRBV10-3	NA	NA
TGTGCCAGCAGCTCACCACCCACTAGCACAGATACGCAGTATTTT	CASSSPPTSTDTQYF	TRBJ2-3	TRBV11-3	NA	NA
TGTGCCTGGGGGGGGGCGGCTCAGCCCCAGCATTTT	CAWGGAAQPQHF	TRBJ1-5	TRBV30	NA	NA